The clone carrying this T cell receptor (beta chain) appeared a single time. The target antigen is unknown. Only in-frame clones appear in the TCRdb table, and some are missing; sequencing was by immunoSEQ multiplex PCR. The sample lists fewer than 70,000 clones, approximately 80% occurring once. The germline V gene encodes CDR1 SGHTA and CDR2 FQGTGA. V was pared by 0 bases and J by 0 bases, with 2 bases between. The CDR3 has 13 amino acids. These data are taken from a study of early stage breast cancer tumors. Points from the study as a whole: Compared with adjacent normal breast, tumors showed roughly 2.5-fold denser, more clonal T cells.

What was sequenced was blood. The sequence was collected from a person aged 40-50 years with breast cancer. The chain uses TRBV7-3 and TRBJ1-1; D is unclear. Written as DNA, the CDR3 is TGTGCCAGCAGCTTAACGGTGAACACTGAAGCTTTCTTT. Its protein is CASSLTVNTEAFF.